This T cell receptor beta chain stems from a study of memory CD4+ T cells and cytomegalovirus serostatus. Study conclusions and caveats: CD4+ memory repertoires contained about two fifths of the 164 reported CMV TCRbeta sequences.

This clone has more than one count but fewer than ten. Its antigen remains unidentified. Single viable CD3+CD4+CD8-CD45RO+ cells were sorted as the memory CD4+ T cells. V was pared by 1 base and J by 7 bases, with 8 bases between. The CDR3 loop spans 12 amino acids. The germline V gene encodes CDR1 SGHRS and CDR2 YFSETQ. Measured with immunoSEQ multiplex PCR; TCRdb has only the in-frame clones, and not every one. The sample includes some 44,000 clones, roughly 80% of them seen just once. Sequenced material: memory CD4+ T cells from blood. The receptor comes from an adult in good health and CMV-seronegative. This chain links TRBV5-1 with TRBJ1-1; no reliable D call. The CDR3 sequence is CASSLPADEAFF. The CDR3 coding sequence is TGCGCCAGCAGCTTGCCGGCGGATGAAGCTTTCTTT.